This T cell receptor (beta chain) was captured in a study of T-cell memory formation after mild COVID-19. About the research overall: Largely, the TCR clusters proved donor specific.

V was cut by 1 base and J by 2 bases, with 9 bases left in between. CDR3 length: 15 amino acids. Germline V gene data show CDR1 as SGHTA and CDR2 as FQGTGA. Study outcomes and limitations: There was a balanced CD4/CD8 profile in clones contracting day 15 to 85, and later expanders leaned CD4+.

Turning to this clonotype: Its antigen is not known.

Libraries for TCRalpha and TCRbeta carried sample barcodes and unique molecular identifiers via 5'RACE. TCRdb ran MiXCR on the 5' RACE reads and lists one entry per CDR3 protein. The sample comprises 300,000 to 400,000 distinct CDR3 sequences, about 13% of which are singletons, and about a fifth rests with the top ten. Sequencing was done on a sample of PBMCs or a T cell subset sorted from them (not recorded which). This chain uses TRBV7-3 with TRBJ2-1, with D uncertain. The receptor was isolated from a man aged 18 to 35 who had mild COVID-19 (a few samples of this study predate the infection). Cell type and time point are not known. CDR3 loop: CASSLIGPPYNEQFF. The DNA of the CDR3 is TGTGCCAGCAGCTTAATAGGACCGCCCTACAATGAGCAGTTCTTC.